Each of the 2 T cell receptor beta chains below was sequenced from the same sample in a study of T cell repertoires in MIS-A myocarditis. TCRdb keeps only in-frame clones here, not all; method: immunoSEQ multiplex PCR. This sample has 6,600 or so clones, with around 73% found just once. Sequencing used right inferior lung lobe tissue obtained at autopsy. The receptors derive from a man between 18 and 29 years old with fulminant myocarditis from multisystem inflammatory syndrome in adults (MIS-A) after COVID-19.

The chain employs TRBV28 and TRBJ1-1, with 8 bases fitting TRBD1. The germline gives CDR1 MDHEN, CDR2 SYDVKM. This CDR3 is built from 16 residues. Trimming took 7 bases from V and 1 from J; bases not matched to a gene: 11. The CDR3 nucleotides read TGTGCCAGCACCCCTAGTCAGGGGGCTAGGAACACTGAAGCTTTCTTT. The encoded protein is CASTPSQGARNTEAFF. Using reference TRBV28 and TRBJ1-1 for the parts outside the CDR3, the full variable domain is DVKVTQSSRYLVKRTGEKVFLECVQDMDHENMFWYRQDPGLGLRLIYFSYDVKMKEKGDIPEGYSVSREKKERFSLILESASTNQTSMYLCASTPSQGARNTEAFFGQGTRLTVV.

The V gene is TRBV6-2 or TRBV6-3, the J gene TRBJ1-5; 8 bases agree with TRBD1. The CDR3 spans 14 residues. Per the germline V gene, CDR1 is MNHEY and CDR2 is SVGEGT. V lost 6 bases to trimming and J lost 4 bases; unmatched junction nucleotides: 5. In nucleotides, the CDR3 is TGTGCCAGCAGCCCGCGACAGGGGAATCAGCCCCAGCATTTT. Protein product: CASSPRQGNQPQHF.